Listed below are T cell receptor beta chains from one sample, sequenced in a study of control samples from healthy donors and cancer patients. Sequencing used immunoSEQ multiplex PCR; TCRdb keeps in-frame clones, though not all of them. This sample has some 150,000 clones, with about 89% found just once. The sequenced material came from blood. Receptor source: a man between 18 and 29 years old in good health. CDR3s include the opening cysteine and the closing phenylalanine or tryptophan. The D gene is left open where the match is weak. Some rows have no size entry. The others give once, few or many, or a class for an expanded clone.

J | V | size | D | CDR3 | DNA
TRBJ1-2 | TRBV20-1 | NA | NA | CSASTSGVGGYTF | TGCAGTGCTAGTACTTCAGGGGTCGGTGGCTACACCTTC
TRBJ1-2 | TRBV9 | NA | NA | CASSVESFSTYGYTF | TGTGCCAGCAGCGTAGAGTCTTTCAGCACATATGGCTACACCTTC
TRBJ2-1 | TRBV3-1/TRBV3-2 | once | TRBD1 | CASSRIPGQGYEQFF | TGTGCCAGCAGCCGAATACCGGGACAGGGGTATGAGCAGTTCTTC
TRBJ1-5 | TRBV25-1 | NA | NA | CASSEYGSNQPQHF | TGTGCCAGCAGTGAATATGGGAGCAATCAGCCCCAGCATTTT
TRBJ2-5 | TRBV7-8 | NA | NA | CASSLVPETQYF | TGTGCCAGCAGCTTAGTTCCAGAGACCCAGTACTTC
TRBJ2-1 | TRBV7-9 | NA | NA | CASSSSSYTMGEQFF | TGTGCCAGCAGCTCAAGCTCGTATACTATGGGGGAGCAGTTCTTC
TRBJ2-5 | TRBV3-1/TRBV3-2 | NA | TRBD2 | CASSTSGSGGPDGETQYF | TGTGCCAGCAGCACTTCGGGGAGCGGGGGGCCTGACGGGGAGACCCAGTACTTC
TRBJ2-1 | TRBV13 | NA | TRBD2 | CASSRRTSGGSYNEQFF | TGTGCCAGCAGCCGTCGGACTAGCGGGGGATCCTACAATGAGCAGTTCTTC
TRBJ1-2 | TRBV9 | NA | TRBD1 | CASSLEGQGWNGYTF | TGTGCCAGCAGCCTAGAGGGACAGGGATGGAATGGCTACACCTTC
TRBJ2-2 | TRBV4-3 | few | TRBD2 | CASSQEVGLAGVTGELFF | TGCGCCAGCAGCCAAGAAGTTGGCCTAGCGGGGGTAACCGGGGAGCTGTTTTTT
TRBJ2-3 | TRBV6-2/TRBV6-3 | NA | TRBD2 | CASSSVAGGPTDTQYF | TGTGCCAGCAGTTCGGTAGCGGGGGGGCCCACAGATACGCAGTATTTT
TRBJ1-1 | TRBV19 | NA | NA | CASSIGSNTEAFF | TGTGCCAGTAGTATAGGGTCGAACACTGAAGCTTTCTTT
TRBJ1-1 | TRBV12-5 | NA | NA | CASGLEGGTEAFF | TGTGCTAGTGGTTTGGAAGGGGGAACTGAAGCTTTCTTT
TRBJ2-3 | TRBV3-1/TRBV3-2 | NA | NA | CASSQADRYTDTQYF | TGTGCCAGCAGCCAAGCGGACAGATACACAGATACGCAGTATTTT
TRBJ2-7 | TRBV7-8 | NA | NA | CASSSNRAAYF | TGTGCCAGCAGCTCAAACAGGGCCGCGTACTTC
TRBJ1-4 | TRBV7-2 | NA | NA | CASSPQGGAANEKLFF | TGTGCCAGCAGCCCCCAGGGCGGGGCTGCTAATGAAAAACTGTTTTTT
TRBJ2-7 | TRBV6-5 | NA | NA | CASSYSYVDSSYEQYF | TGTGCCAGCAGTTACTCGTACGTCGATAGCTCCTACGAGCAGTACTTC
TRBJ1-3 | TRBV3-1/TRBV3-2 | NA | NA | CASSPKGCWTDASGNTIYF | TGTGCCAGCAGCCCGAAAGGGTGTTGGACAGACGCCTCTGGAAACACCATATATTTT
TRBJ2-2 | TRBV2 | NA | NA | CASSEMGPGELFF | TGTGCCAGCAGTGAAATGGGCCCCGGGGAGCTGTTTTTT
TRBJ2-1 | TRBV7-6 | few | NA | CASSLTSSGATYNEQFF | TGTGCCAGCAGCTTAACGAGTTCGGGGGCGACCTACAATGAGCAGTTCTTC
TRBJ2-6 | TRBV4-1 | NA | NA | CASSQPASSGANVLTF | TGCGCCAGCAGCCAACCGGCAAGCTCTGGGGCCAACGTCCTGACTTTC
TRBJ1-4 | TRBV6-5 | NA | NA | CASSYSSGAGGEKLFF | TGTGCCAGCAGTTACTCGTCTGGGGCGGGTGGAGAAAAACTGTTTTTT
TRBJ1-3 | TRBV2 | NA | NA | CASSQSPAAGNTIYF | TGTGCCAGCAGTCAGTCCCCCGCGGCTGGAAACACCATATATTTT
TRBJ2-3 | TRBV7-2 | NA | TRBD2 | CASSLVSGGGRTDTQYF | TGTGCCAGCAGCTTAGTAAGCGGGGGGGGTCGCACAGATACGCAGTATTTT
TRBJ1-5 | TRBV29-1 | NA | NA | CSVSGSNQPQHF | TGCAGCGTGTCCGGGTCCAATCAGCCCCAGCATTTT
TRBJ2-1 | TRBV29-1 | NA | TRBD2 | CSVEKRGVDEQFF | TGCAGCGTTGAAAAGCGGGGGGTGGATGAGCAGTTCTTC
TRBJ2-1 | TRBV7-2 | NA | TRBD2 | CASSLVRGNYNEQFF | TGTGCCAGCAGCTTAGTGCGGGGGAATTACAATGAGCAGTTCTTC
TRBJ1-1 | TRBV5-1 | NA | TRBD1 | CASSFVGQENTEAFF | TGCGCCAGCAGCTTCGTGGGACAGGAGAACACTGAAGCTTTCTTT
TRBJ2-7 | TRBV6-6 | NA | NA | CASRTTRDPGVYEQYF | TGTGCCAGCAGGACAACTAGGGACCCTGGGGTTTACGAGCAGTACTTC
TRBJ1-1 | TRBV28 | once | NA | CASSFRGGTEAFF | TGTGCCAGCAGTTTTAGGGGAGGCACTGAAGCTTTCTTT
TRBJ2-7 | TRBV5-1 | NA | TRBD1 | CASSSGQGREQYF | TGCGCCAGCAGCTCGGGACAGGGCCGCGAGCAGTACTTC
TRBJ1-4 | TRBV5-1 | NA | TRBD1 | CASSVRQGINEKLFF | TGCGCCAGCAGCGTGCGACAGGGGATCAATGAAAAACTGTTTTTT
TRBJ2-7 | TRBV3-1/TRBV3-2 | NA | NA | CASSQVYEQYF | TGTGCCAGCAGCCAGGTCTACGAGCAGTACTTC
TRBJ2-7 | TRBV7-9 | NA | TRBD1 | CASGGQDPYEQYF | TGTGCCAGCGGAGGACAGGACCCCTACGAGCAGTACTTC
TRBJ1-1 | TRBV5-8 | NA | TRBD1 | CASILGGTLNTEAFF | TGTGCCAGCATCTTAGGGGGCACCTTGAACACTGAAGCTTTCTTT
TRBJ1-2 | TRBV7-9 | NA | TRBD1 | CASSATGGANYGYTF | TGTGCCAGCAGCGCCACAGGGGGCGCTAACTATGGCTACACCTTC
TRBJ1-4 | TRBV11-2 | NA | NA | CASSFQSPDEKLFF | TGTGCCAGCAGCTTCCAGAGTCCCGATGAAAAACTGTTTTTT
TRBJ2-7 | TRBV7-2 | NA | NA | CASSSASHGEQYF | TGTGCCAGCAGCTCCGCCTCACATGGCGAGCAGTACTTC
TRBJ2-5 | TRBV7-3 | NA | TRBD1 | CASSSGQPQETQYF | TGTGCCAGCAGCTCGGGACAGCCCCAAGAGACCCAGTACTTC
TRBJ2-2 | TRBV10-1 | once | TRBD1 | CASTSGQGRTGELFF | TGCGCCAGCACATCGGGACAGGGCCGGACCGGGGAGCTGTTTTTT
TRBJ2-5 | TRBV6-6 | NA | NA | CASSYLRTGQETQYF | TGTGCCAGCAGTTATTTGAGGACTGGCCAAGAGACCCAGTACTTC
TRBJ1-1 | TRBV28 | NA | TRBD1 | CASRRQGNTEAFF | TGTGCCAGCAGGAGACAGGGGAACACTGAAGCTTTCTTT
TRBJ2-7 | TRBV6-5 | NA | NA | CAIMRTASSYEQYF | TGTGCCATCATGAGGACAGCGAGCTCCTACGAGCAGTACTTC
TRBJ2-5 | TRBV6-5 | NA | NA | CASSYGGGALETQYF | TGTGCCAGCAGTTACGGTGGGGGGGCCTTGGAGACCCAGTACTTC
TRBJ2-1 | TRBV3-1/TRBV3-2 | NA | NA | CASSQGVGGSYNEQFF | TGTGCCAGCAGCCAAGGGGTAGGGGGCTCCTACAATGAGCAGTTCTTC